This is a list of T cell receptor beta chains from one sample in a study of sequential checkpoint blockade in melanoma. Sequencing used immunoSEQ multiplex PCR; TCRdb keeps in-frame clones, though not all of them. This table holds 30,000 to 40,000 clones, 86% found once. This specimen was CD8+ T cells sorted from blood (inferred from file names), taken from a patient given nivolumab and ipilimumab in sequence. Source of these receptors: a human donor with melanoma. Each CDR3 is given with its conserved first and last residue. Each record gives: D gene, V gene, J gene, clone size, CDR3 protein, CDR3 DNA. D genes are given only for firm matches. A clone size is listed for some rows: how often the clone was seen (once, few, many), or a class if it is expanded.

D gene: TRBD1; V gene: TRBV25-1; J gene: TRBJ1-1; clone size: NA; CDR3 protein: CASSDSQGASGTEAFF; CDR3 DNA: TGTGCCAGCAGTGATTCCCAGGGGGCCAGCGGCACTGAAGCTTTCTTT
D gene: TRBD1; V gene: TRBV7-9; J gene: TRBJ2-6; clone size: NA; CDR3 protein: CASSFPGTGGSGANVLTF; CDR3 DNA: TGTGCCAGCAGCTTCCCCGGGACAGGGGGCTCTGGGGCCAACGTCCTGACTTTC
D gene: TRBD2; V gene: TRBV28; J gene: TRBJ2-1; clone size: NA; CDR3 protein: CASSSGLAGVYNEQFF; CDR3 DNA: TGTGCCAGCAGTTCGGGACTAGCGGGAGTGTACAATGAGCAGTTCTTC
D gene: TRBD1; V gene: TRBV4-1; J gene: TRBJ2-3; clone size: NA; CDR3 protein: CASSQVQGAVTQYF; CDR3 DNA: TGCGCCAGCAGCCAAGTGCAGGGGGCAGTTACGCAGTATTTT
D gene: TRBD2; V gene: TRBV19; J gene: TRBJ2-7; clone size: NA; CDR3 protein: CASSSLGERESYEQYF; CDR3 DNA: TGTGCCAGTAGTTCCCTCGGCGAGCGGGAGTCCTACGAGCAGTACTTC
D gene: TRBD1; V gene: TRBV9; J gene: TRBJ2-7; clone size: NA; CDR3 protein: CASSAGTGTYEQYF; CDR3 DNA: TGTGCCAGCAGCGCCGGGACAGGGACCTACGAGCAGTACTTC
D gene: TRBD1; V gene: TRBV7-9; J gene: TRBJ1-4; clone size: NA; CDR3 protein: CASSLGQGEKLFF; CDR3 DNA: TGTGCCAGCAGCTTGGGACAGGGGGAAAAACTGTTTTTT
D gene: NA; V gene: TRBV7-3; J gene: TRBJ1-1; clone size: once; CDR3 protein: CASSTGINTEAFF; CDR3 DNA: TGTGCCAGCAGCACGGGGATAAACACTGAAGCTTTCTTT
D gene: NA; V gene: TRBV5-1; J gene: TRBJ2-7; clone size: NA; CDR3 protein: CASSPYDAGPPSYEQYF; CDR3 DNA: TGCGCCAGCAGCCCGTATGACGCGGGTCCGCCCTCCTACGAGCAGTACTTC
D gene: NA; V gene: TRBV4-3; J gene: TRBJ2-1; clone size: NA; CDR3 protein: CASSQELLRDNEQFF; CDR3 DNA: TGCGCCAGCAGCCAAGAACTTCTGAGGGACAATGAGCAGTTCTTC
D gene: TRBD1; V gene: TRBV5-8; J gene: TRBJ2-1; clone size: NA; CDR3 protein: CASSLGQGNNEQFF; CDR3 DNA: TGTGCCAGCAGCCTCGGACAGGGCAACAATGAGCAGTTCTTC
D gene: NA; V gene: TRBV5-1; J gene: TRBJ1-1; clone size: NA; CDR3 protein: CASSLGQGLNTEAFF; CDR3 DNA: TGCGCCAGCAGCTTGGGCCAGGGCCTGAACACTGAAGCTTTCTTT
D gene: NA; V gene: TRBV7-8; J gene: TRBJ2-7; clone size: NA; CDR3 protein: CASSLVGGQYF; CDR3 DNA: TGTGCCAGCAGCTTAGTCGGCGGGCAGTACTTC
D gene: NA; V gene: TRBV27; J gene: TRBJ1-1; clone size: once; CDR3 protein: CASSSGGNTEAFF; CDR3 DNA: TGTGCCAGCAGTTCGGGGGGGAACACTGAAGCTTTCTTT
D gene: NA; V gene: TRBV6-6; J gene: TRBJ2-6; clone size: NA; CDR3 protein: CASSQRAGANVLTF; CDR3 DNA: TGTGCCAGCAGTCAGCGGGCCGGGGCCAACGTCCTGACTTTC
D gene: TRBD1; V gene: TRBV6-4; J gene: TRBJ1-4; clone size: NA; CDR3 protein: CATNYRDRDEKLFF; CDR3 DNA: TGTGCCACCAACTACCGGGACAGGGATGAAAAACTGTTTTTT
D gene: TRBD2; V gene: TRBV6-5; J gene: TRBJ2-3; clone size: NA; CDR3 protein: CASSYSSGTVDTQYF; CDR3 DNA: TGTGCCAGCAGTTACTCTAGCGGGACGGTAGATACGCAGTATTTT
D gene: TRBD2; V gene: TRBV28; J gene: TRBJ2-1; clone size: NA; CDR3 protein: CASSLGEGRRVNEQFF; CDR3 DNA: TGTGCCAGCAGTTTAGGGGAGGGGCGAAGAGTCAATGAGCAGTTCTTC
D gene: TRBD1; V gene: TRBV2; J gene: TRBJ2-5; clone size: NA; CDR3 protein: CARQGVETQYF; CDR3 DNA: TGTGCCCGACAGGGGGTAGAGACCCAGTACTTC
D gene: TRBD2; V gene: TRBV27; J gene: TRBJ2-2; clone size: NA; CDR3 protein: CASSLSGGGGELFF; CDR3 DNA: TGTGCCAGCAGTTTGTCGGGAGGTGGAGGGGAGCTGTTTTTT
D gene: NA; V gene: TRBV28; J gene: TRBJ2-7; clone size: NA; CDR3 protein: CASSFRPMSGSFYEQYF; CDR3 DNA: TGTGCCAGCAGTTTTCGCCCCATGTCCGGGTCCTTCTACGAGCAGTACTTC
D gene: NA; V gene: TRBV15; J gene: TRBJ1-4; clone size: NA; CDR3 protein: CATSRGGRVYFNEKLFF; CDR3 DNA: TGTGCCACCAGCAGAGGTGGCCGGGTATACTTTAATGAAAAACTGTTTTTT
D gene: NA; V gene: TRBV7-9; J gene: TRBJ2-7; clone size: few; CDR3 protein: CASGLSGDTYEQYF; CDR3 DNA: TGTGCCAGCGGCCTGTCAGGCGATACCTACGAGCAGTACTTC
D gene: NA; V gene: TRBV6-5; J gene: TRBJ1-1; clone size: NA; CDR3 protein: CASSWGGMNTEAFF; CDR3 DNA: TGTGCCAGCAGTTGGGGGGGAATGAACACTGAAGCTTTCTTT
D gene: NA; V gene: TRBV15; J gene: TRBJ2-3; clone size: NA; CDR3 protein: CATSRDWQGAGTDTQYF; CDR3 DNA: TGTGCCACCAGCAGAGATTGGCAGGGCGCCGGCACAGATACGCAGTATTTT
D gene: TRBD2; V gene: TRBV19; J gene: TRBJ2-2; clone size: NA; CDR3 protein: CASSFSSGRNTGELFF; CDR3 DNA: TGTGCCAGTAGTTTTTCTAGCGGGAGGAACACCGGGGAGCTGTTTTTT
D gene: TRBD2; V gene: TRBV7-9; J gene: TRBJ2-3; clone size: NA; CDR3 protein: CASSLEGLGQYF; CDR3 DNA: TGTGCCAGCAGCTTAGAGGGACTAGGGCAGTATTTT
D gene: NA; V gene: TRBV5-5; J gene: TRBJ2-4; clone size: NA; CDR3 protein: CASSRTEPTPGNIQYF; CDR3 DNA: TGTGCCAGCAGCAGGACAGAGCCCACTCCGGGAAACATTCAGTACTTC
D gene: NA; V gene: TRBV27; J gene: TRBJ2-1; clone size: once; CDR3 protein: CASRPGRGALGEQFF; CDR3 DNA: TGTGCCAGCAGGCCTGGACGGGGGGCCCTAGGTGAGCAGTTCTTC
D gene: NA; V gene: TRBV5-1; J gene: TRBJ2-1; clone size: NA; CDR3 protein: CASSFGQRELGVIKYNEQFF; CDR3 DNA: TGCGCCAGCAGCTTTGGACAACGAGAACTTGGGGTGATTAAGTACAATGAGCAGTTCTTC
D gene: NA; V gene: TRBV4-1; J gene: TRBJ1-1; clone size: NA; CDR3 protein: CASSQGAGTEAFF; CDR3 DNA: TGCGCCAGCAGCCAAGGAGCGGGCACTGAAGCTTTCTTT
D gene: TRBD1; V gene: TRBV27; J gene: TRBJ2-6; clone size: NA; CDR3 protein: CASSAPGQGAFKKSGANVLTF; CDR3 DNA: TGTGCCAGCAGTGCCCCGGGACAGGGGGCGTTTAAGAAGTCTGGGGCCAACGTCCTGACTTTC
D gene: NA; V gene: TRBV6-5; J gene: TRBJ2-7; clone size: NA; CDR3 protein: CASSYGAVYEQYF; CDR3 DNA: TGTGCCAGCAGTTACGGGGCTGTCTACGAGCAGTACTTC
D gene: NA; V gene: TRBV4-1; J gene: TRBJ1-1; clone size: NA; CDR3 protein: CASSQEGQTQGAFF; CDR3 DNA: TGCGCCAGCAGCCAAGAAGGACAGACCCAAGGAGCTTTCTTT
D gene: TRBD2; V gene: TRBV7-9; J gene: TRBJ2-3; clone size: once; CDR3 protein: CASSLIAGAGDTQYF; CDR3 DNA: TGTGCCAGCAGCTTAATAGCGGGAGCCGGAGATACGCAGTATTTT
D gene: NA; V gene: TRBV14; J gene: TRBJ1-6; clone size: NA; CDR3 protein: CASSPRGGGPHF; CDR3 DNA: TGTGCCAGCAGCCCTCGGGGCGGGGGGCCTCACTTT
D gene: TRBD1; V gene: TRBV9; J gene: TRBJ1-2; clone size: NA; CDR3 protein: CASSADRANYGYTF; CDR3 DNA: TGTGCCAGCAGCGCGGACAGGGCTAACTATGGCTACACCTTC
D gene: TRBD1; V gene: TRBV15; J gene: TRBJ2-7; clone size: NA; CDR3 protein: CATTPGQGAHEQYF; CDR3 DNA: TGTGCCACCACCCCCGGACAGGGGGCCCACGAGCAGTACTTC
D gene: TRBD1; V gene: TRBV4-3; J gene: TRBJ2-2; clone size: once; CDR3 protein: CASSSDPGTGGLTGELFF; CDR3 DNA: TGCGCCAGCAGCTCTGACCCCGGGACAGGGGGCTTAACCGGGGAGCTGTTTTTT
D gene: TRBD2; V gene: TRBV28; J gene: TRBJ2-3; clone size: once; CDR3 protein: CASRRDPGTSGRAFADTQYF; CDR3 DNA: TGTGCCAGCAGACGGGACCCAGGGACTAGCGGGAGGGCCTTCGCAGATACGCAGTATTTT
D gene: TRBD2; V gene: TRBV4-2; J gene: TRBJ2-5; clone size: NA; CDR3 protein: CASSQWGGSVETQYF; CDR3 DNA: TGTGCCAGCAGCCAATGGGGGGGTAGCGTGGAGACCCAGTACTTC
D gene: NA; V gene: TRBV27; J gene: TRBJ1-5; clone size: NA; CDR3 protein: CASSLGGMQPQHF; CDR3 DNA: TGTGCCAGCAGTTTAGGGGGGATGCAGCCCCAGCATTTT
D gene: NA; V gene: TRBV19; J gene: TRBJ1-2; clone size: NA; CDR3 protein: CASSAGADYGYTF; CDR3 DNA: TGTGCCAGTAGCGCAGGGGCTGACTATGGCTACACCTTC
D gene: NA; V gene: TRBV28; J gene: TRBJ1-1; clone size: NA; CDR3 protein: CASSSQMDTEAFF; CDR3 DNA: TGTGCCAGCAGTTCACAGATGGACACTGAAGCTTTCTTT
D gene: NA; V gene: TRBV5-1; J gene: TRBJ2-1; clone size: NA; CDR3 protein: CASSLARGAYNEQFF; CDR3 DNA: TGCGCCAGCAGCTTGGCCAGGGGAGCGTACAATGAGCAGTTCTTC
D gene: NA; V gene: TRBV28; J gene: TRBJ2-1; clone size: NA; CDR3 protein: CASSLWTYEQFF; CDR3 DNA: TGTGCCAGCAGTTTATGGACTTATGAGCAGTTCTTC